This entry describes one T cell receptor (beta chain). CDR3 length: 14 residues. Germline-derived CDR1 and CDR2 are SNHLY and FYNNEI. The V gene end was trimmed by 7 bases and the J gene end by 4 bases; junction bases not matched to a gene: 7. PCR amplification relied on 60 Vbeta primers (plus 13 Jbeta primers). TCRdb's copy holds only in-frame clones and misses some; the assay was immunoSEQ multiplex PCR. Among around 150,000 clones listed, around 78% were seen once. The data were taken from a study of cytomegalovirus exposure and HLA in healthy donors. Sequencing was performed on PBMCs. The TCR sequence derives from a man aged 35-49 years in good health and CMV-seronegative. The chain carries TRBV2 and TRBJ1-1, with TRBD1 identical over 9 bases. CDR3 sequence: CASTDTGGFTEAFF. The CDR3 bases are TGTGCCAGCACCGATACAGGGGGCTTCACTGAAGCTTTCTTT.